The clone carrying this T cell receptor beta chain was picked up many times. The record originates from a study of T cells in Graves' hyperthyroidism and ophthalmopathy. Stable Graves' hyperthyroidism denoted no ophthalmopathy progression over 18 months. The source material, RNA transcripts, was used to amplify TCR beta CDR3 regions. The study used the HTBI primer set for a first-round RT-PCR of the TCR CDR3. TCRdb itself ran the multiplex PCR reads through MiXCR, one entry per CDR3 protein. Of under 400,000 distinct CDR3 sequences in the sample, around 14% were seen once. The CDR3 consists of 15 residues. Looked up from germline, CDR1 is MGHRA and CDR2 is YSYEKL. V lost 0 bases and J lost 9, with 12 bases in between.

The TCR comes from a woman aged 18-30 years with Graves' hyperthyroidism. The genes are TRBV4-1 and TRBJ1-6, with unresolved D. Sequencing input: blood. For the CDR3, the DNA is TGCGCCAGCAGCCAAGAGGGAGGGATAGGTTCACCCCTCCACTTT. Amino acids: CASSQEGGIGSPLHF.